The clone carrying this TCR beta chain was recorded a few times. No antigen is known for it. The length of the CDR3 is 15 residues. Germline loops: CDR1 MGHDK, CDR2 SYGVNS. Trimming removed 8 bases at V and 3 bases at J, with 19 bases between. TCRdb itself ran the reads through MiXCR, one entry per CDR3 protein. The top ten clones hold 2.5% to 3% of a sample with approximately 750,000 distinct CDR3 sequences, 35% of them seen once. The entry originates in a study of T cell repertoires in cytomegalovirus infection. Across the whole study: Signatures in public TCR beta sequences pointed to both CMV infection and matching HLA type. Study-level points and caveats: Across the ex vivo response, the dominant clonotypes were HLA-C-restricted CMV-specific TCR beta clonotypes.

V gene TRBV25-1 combines with J gene TRBJ1-1; D possibly corresponds to TRBD1 (5 bases). The TCR sequence derives from a human donor in good health (CMV status not recorded). Some clones in this sample may be carry-over from other donors' samples. The sequencing input was PBMCs. Here the CDR3 DNA reads TGTGCCAGCGGACGGGACCGAGTTTCTTACACTGAAGCTTTCTTT. This gives the protein CASGRDRVSYTEAFF.